One sample yielded the 27 T cell receptor beta chains listed below, sequenced in a study of T cell responses to AZD1222 COVID-19 vaccine. Some clones are missing from TCRdb's copy, which holds only in-frame ones; the method was immunoSEQ multiplex PCR. In the table there are over 120,000 clones, 92% of which are singletons. The specimen was peripheral blood, collected 28 days after the second AZD1222 dose. All receptors derive from an adult who received the AZD1222 COVID-19 vaccine.

The chain employs TRBV29-1 and TRBJ1-5; no definite D call. Germline-derived CDR1 and CDR2 are SQVTM and ANQGSEA. With 6 bases removed from V and 7 bases from J, the gap between germline ends came to 13 bases. The CDR3 sequence is 12 residues long. The chain's CDR3 is CSVAGEGQPQHF. The CDR3 DNA reads TGCAGCGTCGCAGGAGAAGGGCAGCCCCAGCATTTT.

In its sample, this clone was seen once. The CDR3 bases are TGTGCCAGCAGTTTAGTTGAGGAGCTGTTTTTT. Translation: CASSLVEELFF. The chain has TRBV12-3 or TRBV12-4 and TRBJ2-2; no reliable D call. With 1 base removed from V and 10 bases from J, the gap between germline ends came to 4 bases. The CDR3 is 11 residues long.

This clone has just a few counts. The V call is TRBV9, the J call TRBJ2-7; tentatively, D is TRBD1 (6 bases). The CDR3 has 17 residues. The germline V and J ends were trimmed by 1 base and 0 bases, with 17 bases remaining between them. CDR1 SGDLS and CDR2 YYNGEE come from the germline V gene. For the CDR3, the DNA is TGTGCCAGCAGCGTACTACCCGTGACAGGAAGCTCCTACGAGCAGTACTTC. Translated, it gives CASSVLPVTGSSYEQYF.

Only a few counts were recorded for this clone. The chain recombines TRBV6-4 with TRBJ2-2; either TRBD1 or TRBD2 may supply D (5 bases each). Germline V lookup: CDR1 MRHNA, CDR2 SNTAGT. This CDR3 spans 15 amino acids. Trimming took 0 bases from V and 7 from J, leaving 12 bases between them. CDR3 bases: TGTGCCAGCAGTGACTCGGCAGGGAGCGGCGGGGAGCTGTTTTTT. Encoded protein: CASSDSAGSGGELFF.

V usage is TRBV7-2 and J usage is TRBJ2-7; D may be TRBD1 (6 bases). V lost 1 base, J lost 3 bases, and 13 bases lay in between. CDR1 is SGHTA and CDR2 is FQGNSA in the germline V gene. This CDR3 spans 15 amino acids. The CDR3 loop reads CASSLEGTTIYEQYF. CDR3 nucleotide sequence: TGTGCCAGCAGCTTAGAAGGGACAACCATCTACGAGCAGTACTTC.

The gene calls are TRBV28 and TRBJ1-2; possible D gene TRBD1, 6 bases. This CDR3 spans 15 amino acids. Per germline, CDR1 MDHEN and CDR2 SYDVKM. The germline V and J ends were trimmed by 5 bases and 3 bases, with 16 bases remaining between them. CDR3 in amino acids: CASSPLRQGYYGYTF. The CDR3 DNA sequence: TGTGCCAGCAGTCCACTAAGGCAGGGGTACTATGGCTACACCTTC.

The chain recombines TRBV13 with TRBJ1-4; perhaps TRBD1 as D (5 bases). V was cut by 0 bases and J by 8 bases, with 16 bases left in between. This CDR3 is built from 16 residues. CDR1 is PRHDT, CDR2 FYEKMQ, per germline (reference sequence). CDR3 nucleotide sequence: TGTGCCAGCAGCTTAGGACAGGACGGAGGGGAAGAAAAACTGTTTTTT. Amino acids: CASSLGQDGGEEKLFF.

V and J are TRBV4-1 and TRBJ2-1; 8 nucleotides align to TRBD1. This CDR3 is built from 16 residues. In germline, CDR1 is MGHRA, CDR2 YSYEKL. V lost 0 bases and J lost 4; bases outside the gene matches: 5. This chain's CDR3 is CASSQDTQGAYNEQFF. The CDR3 DNA is TGCGCCAGCAGCCAAGATACCCAGGGGGCTTACAATGAGCAGTTCTTC.

The J gene is TRBJ1-2, the V gene TRBV9; D is uncertain. The germline V and J ends were trimmed by 4 bases and 7 bases, with 14 bases remaining between them. This CDR3 has 13 amino acids. CDR1 and CDR2 (germline): SGDLS, YYNGEE. The CDR3 DNA reads as TGTGCCAGCAGCACCGGGATAGCCTCTGGCTACACCTTC. Translation: CASSTGIASGYTF.

The J gene is TRBJ1-2, the V gene TRBV27; no clear D. The CDR3 extends over 14 amino acids. V lost 3 bases and J lost 2, with 10 bases in between. CDR1 is MNHEY and CDR2 is SMNVEV in the germline V gene (reference sequence). Here the CDR3 DNA reads TGTGCCAGCAGTTTTTCAGGAGAAAACTATGGCTACACCTTC. This sequence encodes CASSFSGENYGYTF.

The chain recombines TRBV7-3 with TRBJ2-5; 11 bases match TRBD2. Unmatched junction bases numbered 4, after V lost 3 bases and J lost 4 bases. This CDR3 has 15 amino acids. Per the germline V gene, CDR1 is SGHTA and CDR2 is FQGTGA. The CDR3 sequence is CASSLGLADRETQYF. CDR3 nucleotide sequence: TGTGCCAGCAGCTTGGGACTAGCGGACCGAGAGACCCAGTACTTC.

The chain couples TRBV5-6 to TRBJ1-5, with TRBD1 as a possible D gene (5 bases). CDR3 length equals 16 residues. From germline, CDR1 is SGHDT and CDR2 YYEEEE. The V end lost 3 bases, the J end lost 2 bases, and 15 bases lay between the germline ends. CDR3 nucleotide sequence: TGTGCCAGCAGCTCTGGGGGGAGGACGGGCAATCAGCCCCAGCATTTT. Translated, it gives CASSSGGRTGNQPQHF.

J is TRBJ2-1 and V is TRBV19, with 8 bases identical to TRBD2. Germline V gives CDR1 LNHDA, CDR2 SQIVND (reference sequence). This CDR3 region has 15 residues. V lost 4 bases and J lost 7; bases outside the gene matches: 9. The CDR3 region has the DNA TGTGCCAGTAGTACCGGGGGGGAGAGGGTGAATGAGCAGTTCTTC. Translated: CASSTGGERVNEQFF.

This clone was seen only once. This chain links TRBV6-5 with TRBJ2-3, with 8 bases matching TRBD2. V lost 5 bases, J lost 6 bases, and 7 bases stayed unmatched. From germline, CDR1 is MNHEY and CDR2 SVGAGI. The CDR3 is made up of 14 amino acids. The CDR3: CASSLGLARDTQYF. The CDR3 DNA sequence: TGTGCCAGCAGTCTCGGACTAGCTCGGGATACGCAGTATTTT.

This clone occurred once. The chain has TRBV28 and TRBJ1-5; no clear D gene. Germline-derived CDR1 and CDR2 are MDHEN and SYDVKM. Between the trimmed V and J ends, which lost 6 bases and 6 bases, there was a span of 9 bases. The length of the CDR3 is 12 residues. The CDR3 sequence is CASRSRIQPQHF. For the CDR3, the DNA is TGTGCCAGCAGATCTCGGATTCAGCCCCAGCATTTT.

For the CDR3, the DNA is TGCGCCAGCAGCTCGACAGGCACTGAAGCTTTCTTT. The encoded protein is CASSSTGTEAFF. This sequence joins TRBV5-1 and TRBJ1-1; TRBD1 might be the D (6 bases). The germline gives CDR1 SGHRS, CDR2 YFSETQ. The CDR3 loop spans 12 amino acids. V gave up 3 bases and J gave up 4 bases, with 7 bases separating them.

This clone was detected once. V and J are TRBV19 and TRBJ2-1, with TRBD2 matching over 11 bases. This CDR3 has 16 amino acids. With 4 bases clipped from V and 1 base from J, the junction kept 3 bases outside the gene matches. Germline-derived CDR1 and CDR2 are LNHDA and SQIVND (reference sequence). CDR3 nucleotides: TGTGCCAGTAGTAGCCGGACTAGCGGGTCCTACAATGAGCAGTTCTTC. Its translation: CASSSRTSGSYNEQFF. Based on the CDR3 plus reference TRBV19 and TRBJ2-1, the full variable domain is DGGITQSPKYLFRKEGQNVTLSCEQNLNHDAMYWYRQDPGQGLRLIYYSQIVNDFQKGDIAEGYSVSREKKESFPLTVTSAQKNPTAFYLCASSSRTSGSYNEQFFGPGTRLTVL.

The chain couples TRBV19 to TRBJ1-1; D is unresolved. Trimming left V 7 bases short and J 7 bases short, with 10 bases between. This CDR3 is built from 11 residues. Germline assignment: CDR1 LNHDA and CDR2 SQIVND (reference sequence). CDR3 loop: CASIRDSEAFF. For the CDR3, the DNA is TGTGCCAGTATTAGGGATAGTGAAGCTTTCTTT.

J is TRBJ2-7 and V is TRBV4-3; 8 nucleotides align to TRBD2. In germline, CDR1 is LGHNA, CDR2 YSLEER. Losses at the gene ends were 0 bases for V and 4 bases for J; bases not matched to a gene: 5. The CDR3 covers 15 residues. The CDR3 DNA reads as TGCGCCAGCAGCCAAGAGGCTAGCGGGCGGTACGAGCAGTACTTC. Protein: CASSQEASGRYEQYF.

The chain couples TRBV5-1 to TRBJ1-2; TRBD1 matches 10 bases. J gave up 6 bases and V 2 bases, and 1 base lay outside the gene matches. From germline, CDR1 is SGHRS and CDR2 YFSETQ. The CDR3 is 13 amino acids. Here the CDR3 DNA reads TGCGCCAGCAGCTTTGGGACAGGGGATGGCTACACCTTC. The encoded protein is CASSFGTGDGYTF. Full variable domain (outside the CDR3, taken from reference TRBV5-1 and TRBJ1-2): KAGVTQTPRYLIKTRGQQVTLSCSPISGHRSVSWYQQTPGQGLQFLFEYFSETQRNKGNFPGRFSGRQFSNSRSEMNVSTLELGDSALYLCASSFGTGDGYTFGSGTRLTVV.

V usage is TRBV6-2 or TRBV6-3 and J usage is TRBJ2-5; possibly TRBD2 for D (6 bases). Germline V gene data show CDR1 as MNHEY and CDR2 as SVGEGT. The CDR3 totals 13 residues. The V end lost 5 bases, the J end lost 7 bases, and 14 bases lay between the germline ends. CDR3 amino acids: CASSGSGPGTQYF. The CDR3 nucleotides are TGTGCCAGCAGTGGGAGCGGGCCGGGGACCCAGTACTTC.

The chain carries TRBV4-3 and TRBJ2-1; no clear D. Germline loops: CDR1 LGHNA, CDR2 YSLEER. CDR3 size: 13 residues. The V end was cut by 4 bases, the J end by 5 bases, with 9 bases between. In nucleotides, the CDR3 is TGCGCCAGCAGCCGTAGACTTAACAATGAGCAGTTCTTC. Translation gives CASSRRLNNEQFF.

The J gene is TRBJ1-1, the V gene TRBV5-5, with a possible D match to TRBD1 (6 bases). This CDR3 is built from 14 residues. Trimming took 0 bases from V and 0 from J, leaving 6 bases between them. Germline-derived CDR1 and CDR2 are SGHKS and YYEKEE (reference sequence). The CDR3 nucleotides read TGTGCCAGCAGCTTGGACAGGGTGAACACTGAAGCTTTCTTT. It yields the protein CASSLDRVNTEAFF.

The rearrangement uses TRBV18 and TRBJ2-7; 7 nucleotides line up with TRBD1. The V and J ends lost 3 bases and 1 base, in that order; junction bases with no gene match: 3. The CDR3 length is 14 residues. Germline CDR1 and CDR2: KGHSH and LQKENI. This chain's CDR3 is CASSPGTASYEQYF. The CDR3, as DNA: TGTGCCAGCTCACCCGGGACAGCATCCTACGAGCAGTACTTC.

The chain employs TRBV2 and TRBJ2-7; D remains unclear. The germline V and J ends were trimmed by 6 bases and 0 bases, with 6 bases remaining between them. Germline CDR1 and CDR2: SNHLY and FYNNEI. The CDR3 runs 12 residues. In DNA, the CDR3 is TGTGCCAGCAGGGGCAACTCCTACGAGCAGTACTTC. Amino acid sequence: CASRGNSYEQYF.

This chain links TRBV20-1 with TRBJ1-2, with D possibly being TRBD1 (6 bases). Germline CDR1 is DFQATT and CDR2 is SNEGSKA (reference sequence). The V and J ends lost 4 bases and 3 bases respectively, with 6 bases between them. The CDR3 runs to 11 residues. As DNA, the CDR3 is TGCAGTGCTACAGGGGACTATGGCTACACCTTC. Its protein product is CSATGDYGYTF.

The rearrangement uses TRBV29-1 and TRBJ2-1; TRBD2 might be the D (6 bases). CDR3 length equals 15 residues. Germline-derived CDR1 and CDR2 are SQVTM and ANQGSEA. Trimming left V 2 bases short and J 4 bases short, with 15 bases between. CDR3 DNA sequence: TGCAGCGTTGAATTAGCGGAGAGGGGATACAATGAGCAGTTCTTC. It is translated as CSVELAERGYNEQFF.